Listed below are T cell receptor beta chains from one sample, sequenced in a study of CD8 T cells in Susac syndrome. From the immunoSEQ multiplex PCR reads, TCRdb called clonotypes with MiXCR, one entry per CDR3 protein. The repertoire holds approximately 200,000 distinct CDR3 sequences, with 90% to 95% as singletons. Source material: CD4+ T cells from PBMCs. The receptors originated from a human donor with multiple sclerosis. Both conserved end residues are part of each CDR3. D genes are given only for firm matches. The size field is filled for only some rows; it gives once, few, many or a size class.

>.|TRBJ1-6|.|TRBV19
CASSVKADSPLHF
TGTGCCAGTAGTGTAAAGGCGGATTCACCCCTCCACTTT
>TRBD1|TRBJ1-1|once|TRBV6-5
CASNGQAEITEAFF
TGTGCCAGCAACGGACAGGCGGAGATCACTGAAGCTTTCTTT
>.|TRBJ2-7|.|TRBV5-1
CASSVGQSLYEQYF
TGCGCCAGCAGCGTAGGACAAAGCCTCTACGAGCAGTACTTC
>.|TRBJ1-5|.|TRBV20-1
CSAGGMDQPQHF
TGCAGTGCTGGGGGCATGGATCAGCCCCAGCATTTT
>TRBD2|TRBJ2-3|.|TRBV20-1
CSASPGLARQYF
TGCAGTGCTTCCCCGGGACTAGCGAGGCAGTATTTT
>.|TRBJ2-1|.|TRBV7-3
CASSSSVGDEQFF
TGTGCCAGCAGCTCTAGCGTAGGGGATGAGCAGTTCTTC
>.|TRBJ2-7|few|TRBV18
CASSQTAYEQYF
TGTGCCAGCTCACAGACGGCCTACGAGCAGTACTTC
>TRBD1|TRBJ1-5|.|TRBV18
CASSPPLSGGDQPQHF
TGTGCCAGCTCACCACCCCTATCAGGGGGCGATCAGCCCCAGCATTTT
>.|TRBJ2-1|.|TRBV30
CAWSFGGPSYNEQFF
TGTGCCTGGAGTTTCGGGGGGCCATCCTACAATGAGCAGTTCTTC
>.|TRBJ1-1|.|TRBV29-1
CSVRHLEAFF
TGCAGCGTAAGACACCTGGAAGCTTTCTTT
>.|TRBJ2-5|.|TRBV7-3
CASSPSAAMKETQYF
TGTGCCAGCAGCCCGTCGGCAGCGATGAAAGAGACCCAGTACTTC
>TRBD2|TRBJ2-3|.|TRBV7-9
CASSTTSGTDTQYF
TGTGCCAGCAGCACGACTAGCGGGACAGATACGCAGTATTTT
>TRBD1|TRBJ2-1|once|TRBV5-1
CASTEGQGNEQFF
TGCGCCAGCACCGAGGGACAGGGGAATGAGCAGTTCTTC
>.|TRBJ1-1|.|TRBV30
CAWSVIGVTTEAFF
TGTGCCTGGAGTGTAATCGGGGTAACAACTGAAGCTTTCTTT
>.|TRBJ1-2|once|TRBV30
CAWSTTGPQGSGYTF
TGTGCCTGGAGTACAACAGGACCCCAAGGGTCTGGCTACACCTTC
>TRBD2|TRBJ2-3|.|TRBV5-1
CASSLSLAVSTDTQYF
TGCGCCAGCAGCTTATCCCTAGCGGTAAGCACAGATACGCAGTATTTT
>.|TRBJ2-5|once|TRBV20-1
CSARDNGGETQYF
TGCAGTGCTAGAGATAATGGGGGGGAGACCCAGTACTTC
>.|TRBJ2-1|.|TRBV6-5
CASQSGGGREQFF
TGTGCCAGTCAAAGCGGAGGGGGGCGGGAGCAGTTCTTC
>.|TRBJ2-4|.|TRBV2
CASSEAAVPKNIQYF
TGTGCCAGCAGTGAGGCTGCCGTCCCCAAAAACATTCAGTACTTC
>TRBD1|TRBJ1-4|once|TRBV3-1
CASSQSPGTGKWSEKLFF
TGTGCCAGCAGCCAAAGTCCCGGGACAGGGAAATGGAGTGAAAAACTGTTTTTT
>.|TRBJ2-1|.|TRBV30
CAWGLWRISSYNEQFF
TGTGCCTGGGGTCTCTGGCGGATCAGCTCCTACAATGAGCAGTTCTTC
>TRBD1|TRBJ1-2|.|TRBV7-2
CASSWGTGVSPRRYGYTF
TGTGCCAGCAGCTGGGGGACAGGGGTTTCCCCCCGGCGTTATGGCTACACCTTC
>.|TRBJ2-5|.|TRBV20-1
CSAPDRAGRETQYF
TGCAGTGCTCCCGACAGGGCCGGGAGGGAGACCCAGTACTTC
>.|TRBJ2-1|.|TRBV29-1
CSVTQVSPYNEQFF
TGCAGCGTTACTCAAGTAAGTCCCTACAATGAGCAGTTCTTC
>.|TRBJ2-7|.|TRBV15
CATSRDTGIPYEQYF
TGTGCCACCAGCAGAGATACGGGGATCCCCTACGAGCAGTACTTC
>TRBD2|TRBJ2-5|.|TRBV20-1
CSAPSGGKETQYF
TGCAGTGCTCCCTCGGGGGGAAAAGAGACCCAGTACTTC
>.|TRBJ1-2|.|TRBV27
CASSHGSYGYTF
TGTGCCAGCAGCCACGGCAGCTATGGCTACACCTTC
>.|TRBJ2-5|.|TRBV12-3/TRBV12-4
CASSRGPTQETQYF
TGTGCCAGCTCCCGGGGACCCACCCAAGAGACCCAGTACTTC
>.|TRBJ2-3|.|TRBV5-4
CASSLGDPAGITDTQYF
TGTGCCAGCAGCTTGGGGGATCCAGCGGGCATCACAGATACGCAGTATTTT
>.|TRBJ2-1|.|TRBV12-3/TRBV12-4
CASSYSGSGNEQFF
TGTGCCAGCAGCTATAGTGGGTCGGGCAATGAGCAGTTCTTC
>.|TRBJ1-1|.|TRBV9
CASTRTAMNTEAFF
TGTGCCAGCACCAGGACCGCCATGAACACTGAAGCTTTCTTT
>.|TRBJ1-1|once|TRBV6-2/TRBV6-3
CASSSDAGTEAFF
TGTGCCAGCAGTTCTGACGCGGGCACTGAAGCTTTCTTT
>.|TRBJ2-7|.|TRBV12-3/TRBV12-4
CASSYIPFLTGHSSYEQYF
TGTGCCAGCAGCTACATCCCCTTCCTCACGGGACACAGCTCCTACGAGCAGTACTTC
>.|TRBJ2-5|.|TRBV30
CAWSSVPWETQYF
TGTGCCTGGTCATCGGTCCCTTGGGAGACCCAGTACTTC
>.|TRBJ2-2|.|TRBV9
CASSVGSGGLSTGELFF
TGTGCCAGCAGCGTAGGTTCGGGTGGACTTTCCACCGGGGAGCTGTTTTTT
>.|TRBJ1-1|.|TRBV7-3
CASSWGTKGVGSEAFF
TGTGCCAGCAGCTGGGGTACGAAAGGGGTCGGCTCTGAAGCTTTCTTT
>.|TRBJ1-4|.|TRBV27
CASSLSGYDEKLFF
TGTGCCAGCAGTTTGTCGGGGTACGATGAAAAACTGTTTTTT
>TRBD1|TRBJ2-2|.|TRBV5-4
CASSFYLGTGNTGELFF
TGTGCCAGCAGCTTCTATTTAGGGACAGGGAACACCGGGGAGCTGTTTTTT
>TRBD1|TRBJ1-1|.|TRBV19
CASTAGDRENTEAFF
TGTGCCAGTACCGCCGGGGACAGGGAGAATACTGAAGCTTTCTTT
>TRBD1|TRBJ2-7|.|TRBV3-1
CASSQDPGQGTEQYF
TGTGCCAGCAGCCAAGACCCGGGACAGGGGACCGAGCAGTACTTC
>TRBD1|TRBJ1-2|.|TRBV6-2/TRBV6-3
CASIPGGSSGYTF
TGTGCCAGCATCCCAGGGGGCTCAAGCGGCTACACCTTC